This T cell receptor (beta chain) was identified in a study of T-cell reconstitution after alpha-beta-depleted transplantation in children. The CDR3 runs 16 residues. V trimming: 5 bases; J trimming: 2 bases; junction bases outside the gene matches: 13. In germline, CDR1 is DFQATT, CDR2 SNEGSKA (reference sequence). The library targeted TCRbeta and was prepared with unique molecular identifiers. One entry per CDR3 protein results from TCRdb running MiXCR on the PCR reads. The sample holds about 340,000 distinct CDR3 sequences, 13% seen once. This clonotype is a singleton in its sample. V is TRBV20-1 and J is TRBJ2-3; TRBD1 agrees at 7 bases. The receptor was derived from a human donor who donated a stem cell graft to a child with Fanconi anemia. This material consisted of PBMCs, taken from the stem cell graft. CDR3 sequence: CSAAPTGRGYTDTQYF. For the CDR3, the DNA is TGCAGTGCTGCTCCGACCGGCAGGGGGTACACAGATACGCAGTATTTT.